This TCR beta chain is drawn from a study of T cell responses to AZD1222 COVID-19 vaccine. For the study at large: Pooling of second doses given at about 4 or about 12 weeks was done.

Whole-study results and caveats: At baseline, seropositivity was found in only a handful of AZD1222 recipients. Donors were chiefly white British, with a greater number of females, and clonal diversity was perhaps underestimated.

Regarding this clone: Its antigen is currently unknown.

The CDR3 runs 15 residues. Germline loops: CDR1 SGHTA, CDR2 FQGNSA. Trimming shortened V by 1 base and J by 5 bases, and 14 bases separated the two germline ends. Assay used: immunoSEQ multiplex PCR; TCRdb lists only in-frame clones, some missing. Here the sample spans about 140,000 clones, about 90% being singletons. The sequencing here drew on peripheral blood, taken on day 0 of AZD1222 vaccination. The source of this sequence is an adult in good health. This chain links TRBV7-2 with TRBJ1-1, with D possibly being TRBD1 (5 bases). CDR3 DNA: TGTGCCAGCAGCTTAGGGGGCGCTCAGAGGACTGAAGCTTTCTTT. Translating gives CASSLGGAQRTEAFF.